Given below is one T cell receptor beta chain in context. The target antigen is unknown. The sample is drawn from a study of blood T cells in healthy people across ages. Study findings and constraints: Diversity estimated from one million T cells was considered an underestimate.

The CDR3 covers 12 residues. Germline CDR1 reads SGHVS; CDR2 reads FNYEAQ. V was shortened by 5 bases and J by 4 bases, with 7 bases between the two germline ends. The authors ran a second PCR of roughly 6 to 11 cycles using a sample-barcoded 5' primer and a J-beta primer mix. Each CDR3 protein is one row after TCRdb ran MiXCR on the 5' RACE reads. The data contain 600,000 to 1,000,000 distinct CDR3 sequences, roughly 60% of them seen just once; the ten biggest clones take up about 20%. Sequenced: blood. The receptor's source is a man aged 25-40 years in good health. This sequence joins TRBV7-6 and TRBJ2-3; D unclear. Written as DNA, the CDR3 is TGTGCCAGCAGCATAGACGCAGATACGCAGTATTTT. Translated: CASSIDADTQYF. Complete variable domain (other parts from reference TRBV7-6 and TRBJ2-3): GAGVSQSPRYKVTKRGQDVALRCDPISGHVSLYWYRQALGQGPEFLTYFNYEAQQDKSGLPNDRFSAERPEGSISTLTIQRTEQRDSAMYRCASSIDADTQYFGPGTRLTVL.